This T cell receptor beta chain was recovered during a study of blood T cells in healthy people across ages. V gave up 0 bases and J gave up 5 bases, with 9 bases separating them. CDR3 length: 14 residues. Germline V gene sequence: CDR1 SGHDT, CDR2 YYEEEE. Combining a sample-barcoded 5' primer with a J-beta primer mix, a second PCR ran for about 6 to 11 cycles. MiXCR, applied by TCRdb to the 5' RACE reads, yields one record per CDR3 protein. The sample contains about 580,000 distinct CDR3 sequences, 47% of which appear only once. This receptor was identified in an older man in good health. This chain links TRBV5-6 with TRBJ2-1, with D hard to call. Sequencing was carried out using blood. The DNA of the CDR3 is TGTGCCAGCAGCTTGGATTGGGAACACAATGAGCAGTTCTTC. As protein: CASSLDWEHNEQFF. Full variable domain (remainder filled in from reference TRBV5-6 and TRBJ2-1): DAGVTQSPTHLIKTRGQQVTLRCSPKSGHDTVSWYQQALGQGPQFIFQYYEEEERQRGNFPDRFSGHQFPNYSSELNVNALLLGDSALYLCASSLDWEHNEQFFGPGTRLTVL.